This passage covers 12 T cell receptor beta chains from one sample sequenced in a study of blood T cells in healthy people across ages. The authors ran a second PCR of 7 to 11 cycles using a sample-barcoded 5' primer and a J-beta primer mix. TCRdb fed the 5' RACE reads into MiXCR, producing one record per CDR3 protein. Of over 1,200,000 distinct CDR3 sequences in the sample, approximately 60% were seen once. Sequenced input: blood. The receptors stem from a man in his late teens or twenties in good health.

The chain couples TRBV7-2 to TRBJ2-5, with 11 positions matching TRBD2. CDR1 SGHTA and CDR2 FQGNSA come from the germline V gene. V trimming: 3 bases; J trimming: 11 bases; junction bases outside the gene matches: 14. This CDR3 has 16 residues. The CDR3 is CASSLVAGGGLGEQYF. CDR3 bases: TGTGCCAGCAGCTTGGTAGCGGGAGGGGGTTTGGGGGAGCAGTACTTC.

The rearrangement joins TRBV20-1 to TRBJ1-6; TRBD1 aligns across 10 bases. Trimming removed 7 bases from V and 8 bases from J; junction bases left unmatched: 8. The germline gives CDR1 DFQATT, CDR2 SNEGSKA (reference sequence). The CDR3 loop spans 14 amino acids. The CDR3 sequence: CSVPTGTGDSPLHF. CDR3 sequence (DNA): TGCAGTGTCCCGACCGGGACAGGGGATTCACCCCTCCACTTT.

The chain has TRBV7-2 and TRBJ1-1; 9 nucleotides match TRBD1. The CDR3 has 13 amino acids. The germline CDR1 and CDR2 sequences are SGHTA and FQGNSA. The V and J ends lost 5 bases and 11 bases, in that order; junction bases with no gene match: 9. The CDR3 sequence: CASSPSPGTGAFF. The DNA of the CDR3 is TGTGCCAGCAGCCCGAGCCCAGGGACAGGGGCTTTCTTT.

This clonotype was observed a handful of times. The chain employs TRBV4-1 and TRBJ2-5; 7 bases are shared with TRBD1. Germline lookup yields CDR1 MGHRA and CDR2 YSYEKL. This CDR3 is 15 amino acids long. V shed 1 base, J shed 2 bases, and the junction held 4 bases outside the gene matches. In DNA, the CDR3 is TGCGCCAGCAGCCAAGCGGGACAGCCTCAAGAGACCCAGTACTTC. Amino acid sequence: CASSQAGQPQETQYF.

In this sample, this clonotype turned up a few times. The chain has TRBV25-1 and TRBJ2-4; no reliable D call. The DNA end lines up better with TRBJ2-7; the J call may be wrong. Germline lookup yields CDR1 MGHDK and CDR2 SYGVNS. The CDR3 sequence is 14 residues long. The CDR3: CASSEQRVTYEQYF. CDR3 nucleotide sequence: TGTGCCAGCAGTGAGCAACGGGTCACCTACGAGCAGTACTTC.

The chain joins TRBV7-2 to TRBJ1-6, with D uncertain. The CDR3 totals 13 residues. With 4 bases removed from V and 5 bases from J, the gap between germline ends came to 6 bases. Per germline, CDR1 SGHTA and CDR2 FQGNSA. In DNA form, the CDR3 reads TGTGCCAGCAGCTGGCCAAATAATTCACCCCTCCACTTT. It yields the protein CASSWPNNSPLHF.

The chain combines TRBV27 with TRBJ2-7; perhaps TRBD1 as D (5 bases). This CDR3 region has 16 residues. The germline CDR1 and CDR2 sequences are MNHEY and SMNVEV (reference sequence). V was shortened by 5 bases and J by 7 bases, with 24 bases between the two germline ends. As DNA, the CDR3 is TGTGCCAGCAGTAAGACAGCCGGGTCCTTTCCCTGGGAGCAGTACTTC. It is translated as CASSKTAGSFPWEQYF.

This rearrangement joins TRBV10-3 to TRBJ2-7; TRBD1 is a possible D gene (6 bases). V was shortened by 5 bases and J by 7 bases, with 24 bases between the two germline ends. CDR1 and CDR2 from the germline V gene are ENHRY and SYGVKD. The CDR3 extends over 16 amino acids. CDR3 protein: CAISSESPTGVGEQYF. The CDR3 DNA is TGTGCCATCAGTTCCGAAAGCCCGACAGGCGTTGGGGAGCAGTACTTC.

This clonotype came up a few times. The V call is TRBV7-2, the J call TRBJ2-1; TRBD1 is a possible D gene (5 bases). This CDR3 is 14 amino acids long. V dropped 5 bases and J dropped 3 bases, with 11 bases sitting between them. The germline gives CDR1 SGHTA, CDR2 FQGNSA. CDR3 bases: TGTGCCAGCAGCCCCCGACAGAACTACAATGAGCAGTTCTTC. The encoded protein is CASSPRQNYNEQFF.

About this clonotype itself: Its ends do not fully match the called genes, so a read error is possible. V gene TRBV7-8 combines with J gene TRBJ2-4, with 7 nucleotides matching TRBD1. CDR1 is SGHVS, CDR2 FQNEAQ, per germline. The CDR3 totals 14 residues. Here the CDR3 DNA reads TGCGCCAGCAGCTTACGTTGGGACAGAGGCATTCAGTACTTC. It codes for CASSLRWDRGIQYF.

The CDR3 coding sequence is TGTGCCAGCAGCAGACAGGGGAGTACCTACAATGAGCAGTTCTTC. Protein sequence: CASSRQGSTYNEQFF. The chain carries TRBV7-8 and TRBJ2-1; 8 nucleotides agree with TRBD1. The CDR3 loop spans 15 amino acids. Germline CDR1 SGHVS, CDR2 FQNEAQ. V lost 5 bases, J lost 2 bases, and 5 bases stayed unmatched.

In its sample, this clonotype was seen once. J is TRBJ2-3 and V is TRBV10-3; D is uncertain. The V and J ends lost 4 bases and 0 bases respectively, with 11 bases between them. Looked up from germline, CDR1 is ENHRY and CDR2 is SYGVKD. CDR3 length: 15 amino acids. This CDR3 is CAISGRQRSTDTQYF. In DNA, the CDR3 is TGTGCCATCAGTGGCCGGCAGCGCAGCACAGATACGCAGTATTTT.